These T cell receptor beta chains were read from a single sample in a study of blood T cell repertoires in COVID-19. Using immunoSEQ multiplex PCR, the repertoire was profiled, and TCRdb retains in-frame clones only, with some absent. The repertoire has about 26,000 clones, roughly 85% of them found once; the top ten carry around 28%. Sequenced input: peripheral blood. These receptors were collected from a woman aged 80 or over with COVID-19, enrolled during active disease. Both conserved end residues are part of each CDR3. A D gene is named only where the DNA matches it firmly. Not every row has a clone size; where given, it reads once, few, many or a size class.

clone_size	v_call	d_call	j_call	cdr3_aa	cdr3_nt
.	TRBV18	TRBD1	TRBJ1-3	CASSPSGQGGSGNTIYF	TGTGCCAGCTCACCATCGGGACAGGGAGGATCTGGAAACACCATATATTTT
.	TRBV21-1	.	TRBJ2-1	CASSKAPGYNEQFF	TGTGCCAGCAGCAAAGCGCCCGGGTACAATGAGCAGTTCTTC
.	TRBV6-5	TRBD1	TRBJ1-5	CASSNRGLGNQPQHF	TGTGCCAGCAGTAACAGGGGGCTAGGCAATCAGCCCCAGCATTTT
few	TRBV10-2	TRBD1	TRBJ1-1	CASSAGQGLVAFF	TGCGCCAGCAGTGCCGGACAGGGTCTTGTAGCTTTCTTT
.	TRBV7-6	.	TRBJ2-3	CASSRTADTQYF	TGTGCCAGCAGCCGGACAGCAGATACGCAGTATTTT
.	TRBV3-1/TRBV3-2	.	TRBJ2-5	CASRAGPAETQYF	TGTGCCAGCAGGGCGGGGCCCGCGGAGACCCAGTACTTC
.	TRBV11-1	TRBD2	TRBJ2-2	CASRSTSETGELFF	TGTGCCAGCAGGTCGACTAGCGAGACCGGGGAGCTGTTTTTT
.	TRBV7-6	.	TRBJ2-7	CASSTMTGDYEQYF	TGTGCCAGCAGCACGATGACAGGAGACTACGAGCAGTACTTC
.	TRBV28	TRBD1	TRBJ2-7	CASSDIKGQGTYEQYF	TGTGCCAGCAGTGATATCAAAGGACAGGGAACCTACGAGCAGTACTTC
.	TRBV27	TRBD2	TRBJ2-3	CASSWAGGTDTQYF	TGTGCCAGCAGTTGGGCGGGGGGGACAGATACGCAGTATTTT
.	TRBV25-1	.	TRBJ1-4	CASSEFGRGVEKLFF	TGTGCCAGCAGTGAATTTGGCAGGGGAGTTGAAAAACTGTTTTTT
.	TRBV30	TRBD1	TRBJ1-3	CAWKTQGADTIYF	TGTGCCTGGAAAACCCAGGGGGCAGACACCATATATTTT
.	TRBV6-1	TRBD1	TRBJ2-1	CASSERTGTYNEQFF	TGTGCCAGCAGTGAAAGGACAGGGACCTACAATGAGCAGTTCTTC
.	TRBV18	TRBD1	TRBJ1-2	CASSPDRGPPNGYTF	TGTGCCAGCTCTCCCGACAGGGGCCCCCCGAATGGCTACACCTTC
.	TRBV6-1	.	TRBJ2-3	CASSEVPLSTDTQYF	TGTGCCAGCAGTGAAGTCCCTCTCAGCACAGATACGCAGTATTTT
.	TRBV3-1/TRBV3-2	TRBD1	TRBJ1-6	CASSQYGTGGLNSPLHF	TGTGCCAGCAGCCAATATGGGACAGGGGGGTTGAATTCACCCCTCCACTTT
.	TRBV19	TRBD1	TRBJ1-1	CASSPRDRLNTEAFF	TGTGCCAGTAGTCCCAGGGACAGGTTGAACACTGAAGCTTTCTTT
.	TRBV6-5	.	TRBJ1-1	CASSYSSAMNTEAFF	TGTGCCAGCAGTTACTCGAGCGCTATGAACACTGAAGCTTTCTTT
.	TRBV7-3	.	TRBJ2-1	CASSSQVWDEQFF	TGTGCCAGCAGCTCACAGGTATGGGATGAGCAGTTCTTC
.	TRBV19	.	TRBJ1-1	CASSIGGSSYAFF	TGTGCCAGTAGTATAGGTGGCAGTTCATATGCTTTCTTT
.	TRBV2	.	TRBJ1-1	CASSSRGTEAFF	TGTGCCAGCAGCTCTAGGGGCACTGAAGCTTTCTTT
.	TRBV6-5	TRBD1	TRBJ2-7	CASSYRDRAYEQYF	TGTGCCAGCAGCTACCGGGACAGAGCCTACGAGCAGTACTTC
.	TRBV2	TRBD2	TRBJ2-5	CASSESSGGVETQYF	TGTGCCAGCAGTGAATCTAGCGGGGGGGTAGAGACCCAGTACTTC
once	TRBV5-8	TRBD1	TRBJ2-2	CASSYDRAGTGELFF	TGTGCCAGCAGCTACGACAGGGCTGGGACCGGGGAGCTGTTTTTT
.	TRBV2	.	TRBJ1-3	CASSEYKVSGNTIYF	TGTGCCAGCAGTGAATACAAAGTATCTGGAAACACCATATATTTT
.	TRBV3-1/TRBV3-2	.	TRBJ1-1	CASSQERGSHTEAFF	TGTGCCAGCAGCCAAGAAAGGGGGTCTCACACTGAAGCTTTCTTT
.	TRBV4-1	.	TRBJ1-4	CASSQDQTGNEKLFF	TGCGCCAGCAGCCAAGATCAGACGGGGAATGAAAAACTGTTTTTT
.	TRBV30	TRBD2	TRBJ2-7	CAWSVSGGSYEQYF	TGTGCCTGGAGTGTGAGCGGGGGGTCCTACGAGCAGTACTTC
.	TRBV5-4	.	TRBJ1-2	CASSLLGASGGYTF	TGTGCCAGCAGCTTATTAGGGGCGAGTGGTGGCTACACCTTC
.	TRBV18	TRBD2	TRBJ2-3	CASSPSGGYTDTQYF	TGTGCCAGCTCACCCAGCGGGGGTTACACAGATACGCAGTATTTT
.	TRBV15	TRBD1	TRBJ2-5	CATSRERQGLQETQYF	TGTGCCACCAGCAGAGAACGACAGGGGCTACAAGAGACCCAGTACTTC
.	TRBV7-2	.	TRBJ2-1	CASSRDKSSYNEQFF	TGTGCCAGCAGCCGGGACAAGAGCTCCTACAATGAGCAGTTCTTC